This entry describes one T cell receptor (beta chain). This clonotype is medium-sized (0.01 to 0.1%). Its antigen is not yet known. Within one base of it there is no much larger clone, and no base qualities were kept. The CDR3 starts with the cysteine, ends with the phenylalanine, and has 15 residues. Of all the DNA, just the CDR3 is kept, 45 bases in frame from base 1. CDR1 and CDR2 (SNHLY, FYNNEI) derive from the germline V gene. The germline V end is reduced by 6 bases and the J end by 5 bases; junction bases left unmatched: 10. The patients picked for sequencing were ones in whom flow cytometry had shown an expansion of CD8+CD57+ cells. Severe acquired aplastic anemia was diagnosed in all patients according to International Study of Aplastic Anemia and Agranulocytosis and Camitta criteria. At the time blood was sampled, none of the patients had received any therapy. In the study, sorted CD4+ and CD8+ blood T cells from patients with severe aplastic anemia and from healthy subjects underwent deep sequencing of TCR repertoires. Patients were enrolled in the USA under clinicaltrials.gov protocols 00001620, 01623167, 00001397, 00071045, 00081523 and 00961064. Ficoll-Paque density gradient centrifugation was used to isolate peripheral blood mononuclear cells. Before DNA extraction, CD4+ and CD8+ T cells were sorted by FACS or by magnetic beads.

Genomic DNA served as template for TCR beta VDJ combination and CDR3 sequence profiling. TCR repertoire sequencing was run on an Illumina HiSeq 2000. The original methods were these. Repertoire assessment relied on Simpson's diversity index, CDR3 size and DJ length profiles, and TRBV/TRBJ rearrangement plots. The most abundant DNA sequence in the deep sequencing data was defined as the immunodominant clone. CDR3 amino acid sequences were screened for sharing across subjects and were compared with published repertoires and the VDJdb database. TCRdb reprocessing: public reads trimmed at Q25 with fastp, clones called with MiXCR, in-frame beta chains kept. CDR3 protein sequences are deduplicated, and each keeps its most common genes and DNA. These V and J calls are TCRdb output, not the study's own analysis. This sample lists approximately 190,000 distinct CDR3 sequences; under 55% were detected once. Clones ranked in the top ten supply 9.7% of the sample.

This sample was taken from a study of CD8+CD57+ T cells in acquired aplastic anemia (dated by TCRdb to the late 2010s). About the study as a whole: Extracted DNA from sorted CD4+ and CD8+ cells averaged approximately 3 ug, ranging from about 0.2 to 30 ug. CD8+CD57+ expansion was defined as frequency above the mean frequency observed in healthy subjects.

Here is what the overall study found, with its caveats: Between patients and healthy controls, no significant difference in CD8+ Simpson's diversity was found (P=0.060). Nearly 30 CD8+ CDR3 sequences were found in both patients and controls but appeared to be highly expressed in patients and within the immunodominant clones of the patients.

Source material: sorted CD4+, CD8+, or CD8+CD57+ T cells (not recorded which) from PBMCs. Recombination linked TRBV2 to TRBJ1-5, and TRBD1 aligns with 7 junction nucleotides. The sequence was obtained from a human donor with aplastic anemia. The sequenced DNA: TGTGCCAGCAGGAGTATACAGGGGCGGCATCAGCCCCAGCATTTT. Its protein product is CASRSIQGRHQPQHF.